This TCR beta chain emerged from a study of T-cell memory formation after mild COVID-19. This clonotype was recorded a few times. TCRdb re-called the 5' RACE reads with MiXCR, one entry per CDR3 protein. Altogether approximately 500,000 distinct CDR3 sequences are present, around 27% being singletons, with the ten largest covering about 12%. Germline CDR1 reads MGHDK; CDR2 reads SYGVNS. V lost 7 bases, J lost 1 base, and 14 bases lay in between. The CDR3 is 14 amino acids. The sample taken for sequencing was PBMCs or a T cell subset sorted from them (not recorded which). The clonotype originates from an adult woman who had mild COVID-19 (a few samples of this study predate the infection). Cell type and time point are not known. The genes are TRBV25-1 and TRBJ2-7; D unresolved. The CDR3 protein is CASTLGKGSYEQYF. The CDR3 DNA reads as TGTGCCAGCACCCTAGGGAAGGGTTCCTACGAGCAGTACTTC.